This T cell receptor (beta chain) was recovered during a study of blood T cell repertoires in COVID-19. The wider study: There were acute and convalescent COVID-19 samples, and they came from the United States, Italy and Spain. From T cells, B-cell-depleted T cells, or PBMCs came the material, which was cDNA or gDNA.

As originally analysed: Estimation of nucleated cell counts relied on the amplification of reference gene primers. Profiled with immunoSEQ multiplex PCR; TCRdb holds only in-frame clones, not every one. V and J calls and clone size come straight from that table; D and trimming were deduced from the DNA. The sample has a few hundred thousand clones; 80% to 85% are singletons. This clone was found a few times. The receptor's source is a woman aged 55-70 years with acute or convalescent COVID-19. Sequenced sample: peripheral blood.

CDR3 nucleotide sequence: TGTGCCAGCAGCTTAGAGCGCCGGACAGATTATCATGGCTACACCTTC. The encoded protein is CASSLERRTDYHGYTF. The rearrangement joins TRBV7-2 to TRBJ1-2; possible D gene TRBD1, 6 bases. This CDR3 contains 16 residues. The V gene lost 1 base and the J gene lost 6 bases, with 18 bases spanning the gap. In germline, CDR1 is SGHTA, CDR2 FQGNSA.